One T cell receptor (beta chain) is described in this entry. Its target is not known. The protocol was immunoSEQ multiplex PCR, while the TCRdb copy is restricted to in-frame clones and leaves out a portion. The table records around 340,000 clones, about 87% of them present only once. Stated treatment: 19 received Ad26.COV2.S at low or high dose, single or two shots; several received placebo; per-sample allocation not given. Collection of the samples took place on day 63 after the first injection of vaccine or placebo. The individual, an adult aged 18-55 years, was a donor in Boston. An Ad26 vector expressing Wuhan-strain SARS-CoV-2 spike constituted the vaccine. This sample stems from a study of Ad26.COV2.S vaccination and SARS-CoV-2 variants. For the study at large: Intramuscular Ad26.COV2.S at 5x10^10 or 1x10^11 viral particles. Study findings and constraints: Participants given vaccine showed non-spike TCR breadth similar to that of placebo recipients.

The germline gives CDR1 KGHDR, CDR2 SFDVKD. The CDR3 runs 14 residues. Trimming cost V 4 bases and J 4 bases, with 10 bases left between them. Sequences were derived from peripheral blood, sampled in a trial of Ad26.COV2.S vaccine versus placebo. V usage is TRBV24-1 and J usage is TRBJ2-1; D is unclear. The sequence was collected from a person between 18 and 65 years old who received the Ad26.COV2.S COVID-19 vaccine or a placebo. Written as DNA, the CDR3 is TGTGCCACCAGTGACGCCAGATATTACAATGAGCAGTTCTTC. Amino acid sequence: CATSDARYYNEQFF.